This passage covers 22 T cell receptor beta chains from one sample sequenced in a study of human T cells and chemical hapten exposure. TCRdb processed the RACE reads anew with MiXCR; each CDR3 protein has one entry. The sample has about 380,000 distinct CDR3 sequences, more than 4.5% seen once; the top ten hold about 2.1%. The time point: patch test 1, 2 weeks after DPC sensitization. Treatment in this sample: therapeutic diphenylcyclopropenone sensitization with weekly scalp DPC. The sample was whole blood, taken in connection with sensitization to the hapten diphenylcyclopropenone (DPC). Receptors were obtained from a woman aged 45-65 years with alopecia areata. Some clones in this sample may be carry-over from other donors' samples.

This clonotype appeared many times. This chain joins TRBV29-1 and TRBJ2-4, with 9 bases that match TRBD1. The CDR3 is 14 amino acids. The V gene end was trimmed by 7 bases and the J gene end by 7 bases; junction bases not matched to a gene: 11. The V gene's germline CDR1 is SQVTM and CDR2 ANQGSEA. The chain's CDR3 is CSAITGGAGNIQYF. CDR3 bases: TGCAGCGCGATTACAGGGGGCGCGGGGAACATTCAGTACTTC.

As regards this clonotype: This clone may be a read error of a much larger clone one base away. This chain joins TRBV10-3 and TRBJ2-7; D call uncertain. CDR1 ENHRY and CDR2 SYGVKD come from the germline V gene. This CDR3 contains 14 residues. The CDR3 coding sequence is TGTGCCAACAGTGAGTCGACTGGATACTACGAGCAGTACTTC. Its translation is CANSESTGYYEQYF.

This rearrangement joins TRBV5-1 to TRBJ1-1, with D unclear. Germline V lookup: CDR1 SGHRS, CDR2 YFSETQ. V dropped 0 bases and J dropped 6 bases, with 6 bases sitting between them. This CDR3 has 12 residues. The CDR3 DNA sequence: TGCGCCAGCAGCTTGGATTTATCTGAAGCTTTCTTT. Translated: CASSLDLSEAFF.

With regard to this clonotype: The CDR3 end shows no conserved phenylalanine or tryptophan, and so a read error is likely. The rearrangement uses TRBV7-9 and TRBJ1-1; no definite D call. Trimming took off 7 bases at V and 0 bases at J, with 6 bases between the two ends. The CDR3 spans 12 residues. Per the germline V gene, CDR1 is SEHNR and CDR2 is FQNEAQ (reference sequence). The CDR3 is CASTLMNTEAFI. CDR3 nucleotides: TGTGCCAGCACCCTCATGAACACTGAAGCTTTCATT.

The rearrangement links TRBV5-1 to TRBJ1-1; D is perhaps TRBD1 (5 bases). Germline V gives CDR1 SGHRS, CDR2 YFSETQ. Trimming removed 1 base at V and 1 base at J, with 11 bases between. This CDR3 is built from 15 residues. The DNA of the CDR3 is TGCGCCAGCAGCTTGTACGGGGGTCAGAACACTGAAGCTTTCTTT. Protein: CASSLYGGQNTEAFF.

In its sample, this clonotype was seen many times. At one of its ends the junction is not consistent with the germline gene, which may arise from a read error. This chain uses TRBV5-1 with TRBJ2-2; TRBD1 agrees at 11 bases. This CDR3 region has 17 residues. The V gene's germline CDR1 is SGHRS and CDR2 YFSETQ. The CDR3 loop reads CASGLLGQGANTGELFF. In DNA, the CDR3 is TGCGCCAGCGGCTTATTGGGACAGGGGGCGAACACCGGGGAGCTGTTTTTT.

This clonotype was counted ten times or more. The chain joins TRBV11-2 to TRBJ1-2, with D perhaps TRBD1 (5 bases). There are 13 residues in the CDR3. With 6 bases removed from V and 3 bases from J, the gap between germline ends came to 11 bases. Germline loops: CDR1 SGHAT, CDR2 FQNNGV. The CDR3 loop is CASSLSQDYGYTF. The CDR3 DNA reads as TGTGCCAGCAGTCTATCACAGGACTATGGCTACACCTTC. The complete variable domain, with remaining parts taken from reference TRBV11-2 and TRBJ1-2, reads EAGVAQSPRYKIIEKRQSVAFWCNPISGHATLYWYQQILGQGPKLLIQFQNNGVVDDSQLPKDRFSAERLKGVDSTLKIQPAKLEDSAVYLCASSLSQDYGYTFGSGTRLTVV.

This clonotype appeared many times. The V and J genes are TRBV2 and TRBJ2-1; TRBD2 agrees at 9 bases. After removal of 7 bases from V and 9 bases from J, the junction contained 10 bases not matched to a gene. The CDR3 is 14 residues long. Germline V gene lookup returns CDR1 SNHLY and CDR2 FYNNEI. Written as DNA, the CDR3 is TGTGCCAGCAAGCTTGCGGGAGGGCCTGGTGAGCAGTTCTTC. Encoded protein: CASKLAGGPGEQFF.

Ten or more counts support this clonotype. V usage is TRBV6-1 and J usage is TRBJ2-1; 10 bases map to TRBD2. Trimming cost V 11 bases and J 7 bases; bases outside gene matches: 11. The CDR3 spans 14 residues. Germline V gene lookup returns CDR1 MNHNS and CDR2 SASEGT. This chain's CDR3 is CASQGAGGVNEQFF. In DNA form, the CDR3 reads TGTGCCTCCCAAGGAGCGGGGGGGGTTAATGAGCAGTTCTTC.

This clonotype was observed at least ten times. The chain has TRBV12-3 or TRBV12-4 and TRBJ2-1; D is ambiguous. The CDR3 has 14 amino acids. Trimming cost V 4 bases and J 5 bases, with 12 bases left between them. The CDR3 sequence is CASSSPDRNNEQFF. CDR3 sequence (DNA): TGTGCCAGCAGTTCCCCGGATAGAAACAATGAGCAGTTCTTC.

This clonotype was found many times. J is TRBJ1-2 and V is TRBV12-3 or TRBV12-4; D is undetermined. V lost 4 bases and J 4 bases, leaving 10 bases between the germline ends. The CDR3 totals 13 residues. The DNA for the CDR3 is TGTGCCAGCAGTTCCCGGGCCCCCTATGGCTACACCTTC. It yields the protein CASSSRAPYGYTF.

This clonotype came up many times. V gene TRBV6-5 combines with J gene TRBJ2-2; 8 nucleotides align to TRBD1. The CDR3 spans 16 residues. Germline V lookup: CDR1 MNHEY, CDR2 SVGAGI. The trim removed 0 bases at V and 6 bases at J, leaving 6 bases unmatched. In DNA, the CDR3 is TGTGCCAGCAGTTACTCTTGGGACAGGCTCTCCGGGGAGCTGTTTTTT. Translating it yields CASSYSWDRLSGELFF.

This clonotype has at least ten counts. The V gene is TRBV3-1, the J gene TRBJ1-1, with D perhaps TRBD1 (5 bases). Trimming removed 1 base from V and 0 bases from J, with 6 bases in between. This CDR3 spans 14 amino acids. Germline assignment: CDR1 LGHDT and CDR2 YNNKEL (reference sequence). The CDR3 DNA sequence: TGTGCCAGCAGCCAAGGACAGTTGAACACTGAAGCTTTCTTT. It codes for CASSQGQLNTEAFF.

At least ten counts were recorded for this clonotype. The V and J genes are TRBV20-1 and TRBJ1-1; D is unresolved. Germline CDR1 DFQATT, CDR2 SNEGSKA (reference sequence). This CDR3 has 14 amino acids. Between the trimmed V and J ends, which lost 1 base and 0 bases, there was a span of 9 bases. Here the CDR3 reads CSARAQALNTEAFF. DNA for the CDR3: TGCAGTGCTAGAGCCCAGGCCTTGAACACTGAAGCTTTCTTT.

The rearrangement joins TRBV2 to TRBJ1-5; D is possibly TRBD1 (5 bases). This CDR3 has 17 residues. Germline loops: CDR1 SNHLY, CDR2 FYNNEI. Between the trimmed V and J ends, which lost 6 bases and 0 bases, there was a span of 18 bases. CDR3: CASSPGTPGYSNQPQHF. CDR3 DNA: TGTGCCAGCAGCCCCGGGACCCCCGGCTATAGCAATCAGCCCCAGCATTTT.

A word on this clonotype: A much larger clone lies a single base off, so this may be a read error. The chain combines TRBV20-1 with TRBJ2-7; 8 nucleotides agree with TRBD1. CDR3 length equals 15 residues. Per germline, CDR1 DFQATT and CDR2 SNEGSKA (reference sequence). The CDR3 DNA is TGCAGTGCTACTACAGACAGGGGCTACTCCTGCGAGCAGTACTTC. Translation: CSATTDRGYSCEQYF.

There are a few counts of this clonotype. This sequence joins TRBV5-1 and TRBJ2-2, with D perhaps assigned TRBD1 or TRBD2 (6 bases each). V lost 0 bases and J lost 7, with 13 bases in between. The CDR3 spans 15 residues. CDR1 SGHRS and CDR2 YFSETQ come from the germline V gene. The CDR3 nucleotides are TGCGCCAGCAGCTTGGCCGGGGGCCAGGTCGGGGAGCTGTTTTTT. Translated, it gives CASSLAGGQVGELFF.

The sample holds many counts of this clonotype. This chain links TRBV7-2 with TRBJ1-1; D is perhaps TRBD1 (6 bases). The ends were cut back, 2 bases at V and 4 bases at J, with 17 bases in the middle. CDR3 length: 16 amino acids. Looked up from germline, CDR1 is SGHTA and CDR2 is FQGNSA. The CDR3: CASSLWSGARVTEAFF. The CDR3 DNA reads TGTGCCAGCAGCTTATGGTCGGGGGCCAGGGTCACTGAAGCTTTCTTT. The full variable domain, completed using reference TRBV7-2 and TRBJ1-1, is GAGVSQSPSNKVTEKGKDVELRCDPISGHTALYWYRQSLGQGLEFLIYFQGNSAPDKSGLPSDRFSAERTGGSVSTLTIQRTQQEDSAVYLCASSLWSGARVTEAFFGQGTRLTVV.

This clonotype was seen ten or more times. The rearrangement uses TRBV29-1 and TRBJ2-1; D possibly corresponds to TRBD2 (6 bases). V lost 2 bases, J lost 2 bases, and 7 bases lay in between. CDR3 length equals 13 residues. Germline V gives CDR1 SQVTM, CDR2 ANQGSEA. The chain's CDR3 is CSVELAPYNEQFF. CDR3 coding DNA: TGCAGCGTTGAACTAGCGCCCTACAATGAGCAGTTCTTC.

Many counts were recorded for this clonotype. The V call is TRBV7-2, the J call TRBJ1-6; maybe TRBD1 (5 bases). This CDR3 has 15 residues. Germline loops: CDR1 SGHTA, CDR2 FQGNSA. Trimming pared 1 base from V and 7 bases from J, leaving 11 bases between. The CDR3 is CASSLGGQGNSPLHF. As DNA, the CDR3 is TGTGCCAGCAGCTTAGGTGGGCAGGGCAATTCACCCCTCCACTTT.

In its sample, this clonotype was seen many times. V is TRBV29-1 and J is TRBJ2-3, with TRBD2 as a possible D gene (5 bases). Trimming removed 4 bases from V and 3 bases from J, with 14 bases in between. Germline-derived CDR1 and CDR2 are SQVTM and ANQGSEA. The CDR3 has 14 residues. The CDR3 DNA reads TGCAGCGTTGCTTGGGGAGTCGGAACAGATACGCAGTATTTT. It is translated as CSVAWGVGTDTQYF.

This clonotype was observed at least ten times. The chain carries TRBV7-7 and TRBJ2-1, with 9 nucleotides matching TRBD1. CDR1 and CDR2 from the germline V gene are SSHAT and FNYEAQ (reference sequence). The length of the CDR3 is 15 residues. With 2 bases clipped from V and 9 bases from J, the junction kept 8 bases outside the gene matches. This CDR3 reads CASSLNPDRGVEQFF. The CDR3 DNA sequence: TGTGCCAGCAGCTTAAATCCCGACAGGGGGGTTGAGCAGTTCTTC.